The 18 T cell receptor beta chains listed next were all sequenced from one sample in a study of beta chain features in type 1 diabetes. Reverse transcribing all isolated RNA meant expressed TCRB transcripts were sequenced. Clones were read by immunoSEQ multiplex PCR, and TCRdb kept only the in-frame ones, dropping some. The data contain roughly 230,000 clones, 9.6% of them singletons. The specimen was naive CD4+ T cells from blood. Receptors were obtained from a woman between 18 and 30 years old in good health.

The J gene is TRBJ2-1, the V gene TRBV14; TRBD2 might be the D (7 bases). CDR1 and CDR2 (germline): SGHDN, FVKESK. V was trimmed by 4 bases and J by 0 bases, leaving 13 bases between them. There are 16 residues in the CDR3. This CDR3 is CASSLRGGVSYNEQFF. CDR3 DNA: TGTGCCAGCAGCCTTAGAGGGGGGGTCTCCTACAATGAGCAGTTCTTC.

This chain uses TRBV27 with TRBJ2-3; D unclear. Trimming took off 4 bases at V and 2 bases at J, with 10 bases between the two ends. This CDR3 comprises 14 residues. Germline V gene lookup returns CDR1 MNHEY and CDR2 SMNVEV (reference sequence). As DNA, the CDR3 is TGTGCCAGCAGTTCTAGAAGGTTCACAGATACGCAGTATTTT. It encodes CASSSRRFTDTQYF.

The V call is TRBV19, the J call TRBJ2-5; perhaps TRBD2 as D (5 bases). Trimming removed 2 bases from V and 1 base from J, with 17 bases in between. CDR3 length equals 17 residues. Germline CDR1 is LNHDA and CDR2 is SQIVND (reference sequence). The DNA of the CDR3 is TGTGCCAGTAGTATACGAGTAGGCCGGGGAGTCCAAGAGACCCAGTACTTC. Translated: CASSIRVGRGVQETQYF.

This clone was detected a few times. The chain is built from TRBV5-1 and TRBJ1-5; TRBD1 agrees at 10 bases. Germline values: CDR1 SGHRS, CDR2 YFSETQ. Trimming at V came to 5 bases and at J to 1 base, leaving 3 bases not matched to a gene. CDR3 length equals 15 residues. Here the CDR3 reads CASSWTGGSNQPQHF. CDR3 DNA: TGCGCCAGCAGTTGGACAGGGGGGAGCAATCAGCCCCAGCATTTT.

Of note for this clone: Different DNA sequences within this sample yield the same CDR3. J is TRBJ1-1 and V is TRBV6-1; D is perhaps TRBD1 (6 bases). The CDR3 length is 13 residues. From germline, CDR1 is MNHNS and CDR2 SASEGT. V was trimmed by 6 bases and J by 4 bases, leaving 12 bases between them. The CDR3 DNA is TGTGCCAGCAGACAGACAGGAGGCACTGAAGCTTTCTTT. Translated: CASRQTGGTEAFF.

As to this clone: Other DNA sequences in this sample translate to the same CDR3. The chain combines TRBV30 with TRBJ1-4; 8 positions agree with TRBD1. The germline CDR1 and CDR2 sequences are GTSNPN and SVGIG (reference sequence). This CDR3 is 12 amino acids long. With V trimmed by 5 bases and J by 7 bases, 3 bases remained unmatched. The CDR3 protein is CAWGQGGEKLFF. The CDR3, as DNA: TGTGCCTGGGGACAGGGCGGTGAAAAACTGTTTTTT. The variable domain in full, with the rest retrieved from reference TRBV30 and TRBJ1-4, is SQTIHQWPATLVQPVGSPLSLECTVEGTSNPNLYWYRQAAGRGLQLLFYSVGIGQISSEVPQNLSASRPQDRQFILSSKKLLLSDSGFYLCAWGQGGEKLFFGSGTQLSVL.

This clone turned up a few times. The V and J genes are TRBV25-1 and TRBJ1-5; unclear D gene. V shed 4 bases and J shed 3 bases, with 7 bases lying between them. In germline, CDR1 is MGHDK, CDR2 SYGVNS. CDR3 size: 13 residues. The chain's CDR3 is CASSAGSNQPQHF. The CDR3 DNA follows: TGTGCCAGCAGTGCAGGTTCCAATCAGCCCCAGCATTTT.

This clone was seen a few times. V and J are TRBV11-2 and TRBJ1-1; 9 nucleotides line up with TRBD1. This CDR3 is 15 amino acids long. Germline CDR1 reads SGHAT; CDR2 reads FQNNGV. Trimming removed 4 bases from V and 4 bases from J; junction bases left unmatched: 7. CDR3 sequence: CASSYGQGMGTEAFF. In nucleotides, the CDR3 is TGTGCCAGCAGCTATGGACAGGGGATGGGCACTGAAGCTTTCTTT. Full variable domain (outside the CDR3, taken from reference TRBV11-2 and TRBJ1-1): EAGVAQSPRYKIIEKRQSVAFWCNPISGHATLYWYQQILGQGPKLLIQFQNNGVVDDSQLPKDRFSAERLKGVDSTLKIQPAKLEDSAVYLCASSYGQGMGTEAFFGQGTRLTVV.

This clone was seen a few times. The chain couples TRBV5-1 to TRBJ2-5, with D perhaps TRBD1 (5 bases). V dropped 1 base and J dropped 5 bases, with 12 bases sitting between them. Germline CDR1 and CDR2: SGHRS and YFSETQ. The CDR3 totals 14 residues. CDR3 sequence reads: CASSLSSRAETQYF. The CDR3 nucleotides read TGCGCCAGCAGCTTGTCCTCCAGGGCGGAGACCCAGTACTTC.

V and J are TRBV11-2 and TRBJ2-7, with 7 bases fitting TRBD1. This CDR3 has 13 residues. Germline trimming cut 4 bases from V and 5 bases from J; bases unmatched to any gene: 5. Looked up from germline, CDR1 is SGHAT and CDR2 is FQNNGV. CDR3 nucleotide sequence: TGTGCCAGCAGCTCCCCGGGGACAGACGAGCAGTACTTC. This translates into CASSSPGTDEQYF.

The gene calls are TRBV30 and TRBJ2-6; the D gene is possibly TRBD2 (5 bases). The length of the CDR3 is 15 residues. The V end lost 3 bases, the J end lost 9 bases, and 18 bases lay between the germline ends. Germline lookup yields CDR1 GTSNPN and CDR2 SVGIG (reference sequence). The CDR3 loop is CAWRASVGSFNVLTF. CDR3 nucleotides: TGTGCCTGGAGAGCATCTGTGGGGAGTTTCAACGTCCTGACTTTC.

There are many counts of this clone. This chain links TRBV29-1 with TRBJ2-5, with D possibly being TRBD1 (6 bases). Germline CDR1 and CDR2: SQVTM and ANQGSEA. CDR3 length equals 12 residues. V lost 6 bases and J lost 5, with 13 bases in between. DNA of the CDR3: TGCAGCGTCGGAAGGGGGACGGAGACCCAGTACTTC. This sequence encodes CSVGRGTETQYF.

This chain's CDR3 is CASSGQGVLNTEAFF. CDR3 coding DNA: TGTGCCAGCAGTGGACAGGGGGTGTTGAACACTGAAGCTTTCTTT. V and J are TRBV6-1 and TRBJ1-1; 9 bases align to TRBD1. Germline CDR1 MNHNS, CDR2 SASEGT. This CDR3 is built from 15 residues. With 4 bases clipped from V and 0 bases from J, the junction kept 3 bases outside the gene matches.

The gene calls are TRBV7-2 and TRBJ2-6; TRBD2 is a possible D gene (6 bases). The CDR3 runs 16 residues. V shed 5 bases and J shed 2 bases, with 13 bases lying between them. Germline loops: CDR1 SGHTA, CDR2 FQGNSA. The CDR3 is CASSPLPGAGANVLTF. The CDR3 DNA reads TGTGCCAGCAGCCCCCTGCCGGGGGCTGGGGCCAACGTCCTGACTTTC. Full variable domain (outside the CDR3, taken from reference TRBV7-2 and TRBJ2-6): GAGVSQSPSNKVTEKGKDVELRCDPISGHTALYWYRQSLGQGLEFLIYFQGNSAPDKSGLPSDRFSAERTGGSVSTLTIQRTQQEDSAVYLCASSPLPGAGANVLTFGAGSRLTVL.

CDR3 region: CAWSEGEYGYTF. The CDR3 DNA reads as TGTGCCTGGAGTGAGGGGGAGTATGGCTACACCTTC. This chain connects TRBV30 to TRBJ1-2; D might be TRBD1 (6 bases). Deletions cut 1 base from V and 5 bases from J, with 8 bases between. Germline CDR1 reads GTSNPN; CDR2 reads SVGIG (reference sequence). There are 12 residues in the CDR3.

The sample holds a few counts of this clone. V and J are TRBV15 and TRBJ2-5, with TRBD1 as a possible D gene (6 bases). Germline V CDR1 and CDR2: LNHNV, YYDKDF (reference sequence). This CDR3 contains 16 residues. V lost 2 bases and J lost 1, with 14 bases in between. This CDR3 is CATSRSTGFIQETQYF. CDR3 sequence (DNA): TGTGCCACCAGCAGATCCACAGGGTTTATCCAAGAGACCCAGTACTTC.

The chain has TRBV29-1 and TRBJ1-4, with 7 bases matching TRBD1. Trimming took 3 bases from V and 2 from J; bases not matched to a gene: 3. The germline gives CDR1 SQVTM, CDR2 ANQGSEA. This CDR3 contains 14 residues. The DNA for the CDR3 is TGCAGCGTTGAGATGACAGGGACTAATGAAAAACTGTTTTTT. It yields the protein CSVEMTGTNEKLFF.

This clone was found a few times. This chain connects TRBV10-3 to TRBJ2-1, with 14 positions matching TRBD2. This CDR3 contains 18 residues. The germline gives CDR1 ENHRY, CDR2 SYGVKD. V lost 6 bases and J lost 0; bases outside the gene matches: 7. The DNA of the CDR3 is TGTGCCATCAGGACTAGCGGGAGGGGTGGTGGCTCCTACAATGAGCAGTTCTTC. This encodes CAIRTSGRGGGSYNEQFF.